Listed below are T cell receptor beta chains from one sample, sequenced in a study of identifying expanded T cells in peripheral blood. Sequenced by immunoSEQ multiplex PCR; TCRdb stores in-frame clones only, minus some. The repertoire holds about 100,000 clones, with 88% as singletons. Sequencing used blood. These receptors were obtained from a person between 18 and 75 years old in good health. Each CDR3 is given with its conserved first and last residue. The D gene is left open where the match is weak. Rows may omit the clone size; those that give it use once, few, many or a size class.

cdr3_length	j_call	d_call	v_call	clone_size	cdr3_aa	cdr3_nt
18	TRBJ1-5	NA	TRBV12-5	NA	CASGLEKRGEGSNQPQHF	TGTGCTAGTGGTTTGGAAAAAAGAGGGGAGGGGAGCAATCAGCCCCAGCATTTT
16	TRBJ1-1	NA	TRBV18	NA	CASSPRADSSRAEAFF	TGTGCCAGCTCACCAAGGGCAGATTCGTCGAGAGCTGAAGCTTTCTTT
14	TRBJ2-7	TRBD1	TRBV15	NA	CATSSPGQAVEQYF	TGTGCCACCAGTAGTCCGGGACAGGCGGTCGAGCAGTACTTC
15	TRBJ2-3	NA	TRBV7-9	NA	CASSSSAAGPDTQYF	TGTGCCAGCAGTTCTAGCGCCGCGGGTCCAGATACGCAGTATTTT
11	TRBJ1-2	NA	TRBV6-1	NA	CASSRLDGYTF	TGTGCCAGCAGTCGGCTGGACGGCTACACCTTC
14	TRBJ2-5	TRBD1	TRBV5-1	NA	CASSLGQSQETQYF	TGCGCCAGCAGCCTGGGACAGTCCCAAGAGACCCAGTACTTC
14	TRBJ2-7	TRBD1	TRBV11-1	once	CASSLGQGNYEQYF	TGTGCCAGCAGCTTGGGACAGGGGAACTACGAGCAGTACTTC
13	TRBJ1-1	NA	TRBV7-2	NA	CASSVGPGAEAFF	TGTGCCAGCAGCGTTGGGCCCGGGGCTGAAGCTTTCTTT
15	TRBJ2-7	NA	TRBV29-1	NA	CSGALRRSSSYEQYF	TGCAGCGGAGCGTTACGCCGGTCTAGCTCCTACGAGCAGTACTTC
15	TRBJ2-7	NA	TRBV25-1	NA	CASSVGTATNYEQYF	TGTGCCAGCAGTGTCGGGACTGCGACTAACTACGAGCAGTACTTC
14	TRBJ2-2	TRBD2	TRBV7-7	NA	CASSPQRDPGELFF	TGTGCCAGCAGCCCCCAGCGGGACCCCGGGGAGCTGTTTTTT
16	TRBJ1-2	NA	TRBV25-1	NA	CASSDTDKHHNYGYTF	TGTGCCAGCAGTGACACGGACAAACACCATAACTATGGCTACACCTTC
13	TRBJ1-2	NA	TRBV7-9	NA	CASSVGSSHGYTF	TGTGCCAGCAGCGTTGGGAGTTCCCATGGCTACACCTTC
11	TRBJ1-1	NA	TRBV20-1	NA	CSARGRDEAFF	TGCAGTGCTAGAGGTAGAGATGAAGCTTTCTTT
15	TRBJ2-7	TRBD2	TRBV4-3	NA	CASSLGLAGEYEQYF	TGCGCCAGCAGCCTTGGACTAGCGGGGGAGTACGAGCAGTACTTC
16	TRBJ1-2	NA	TRBV7-9	NA	CASSQSLFDSDYGYTF	TGTGCCAGCAGCCAGAGCTTATTCGACTCGGACTATGGCTACACCTTC
15	TRBJ1-1	TRBD1	TRBV7-6	NA	CASSLFSGGDTEAFF	TGTGCCAGCAGCTTATTCTCAGGGGGGGACACTGAAGCTTTCTTT
14	TRBJ1-2	NA	TRBV29-1	NA	CSASIGRLGYGYTF	TGCAGCGCATCCATAGGCCGTCTAGGCTATGGCTACACCTTC
11	TRBJ2-2	NA	TRBV6-5	NA	CASKGLGELFF	TGTGCCAGCAAGGGCCTCGGGGAGCTGTTTTTT
15	TRBJ1-5	TRBD1	TRBV7-2	few	CASGQGGGFNQPQHF	TGTGCCAGCGGCCAAGGAGGGGGCTTCAATCAGCCCCAGCATTTT
15	TRBJ1-6	NA	TRBV6-5	few	CASSYSGRMNSPLHF	TGTGCCAGCAGTTACTCGGGCAGGATGAATTCACCCCTCCACTTT
16	TRBJ2-1	TRBD2	TRBV25-1	NA	CASSASSSGRGNEQFF	TGTGCCAGCAGTGCGAGCTCTAGCGGGAGGGGAAATGAGCAGTTCTTC
15	TRBJ2-3	TRBD2	TRBV6-4	many	CASSEAGVPTDTQYF	TGTGCCAGCAGTGAAGCGGGAGTACCCACAGATACGCAGTATTTT
12	TRBJ2-3	NA	TRBV5-1	once	CASSLERDTQYF	TGCGCCAGCAGCTTGGAGCGAGATACGCAGTATTTT
14	TRBJ1-4	TRBD1	TRBV29-1	NA	CSVAKGGASEKLFF	TGCAGCGTCGCCAAAGGGGGCGCATCCGAAAAACTGTTTTTT
13	TRBJ2-1	NA	TRBV19	NA	CASSSGQYNGQFF	TGTGCCAGTAGTAGCGGCCAGTACAATGGGCAGTTCTTC
17	TRBJ2-2	TRBD1	TRBV7-3	NA	CASSLNSGQGNTGELFF	TGTGCCAGCAGCTTAAATAGTGGACAGGGCAACACCGGGGAGCTGTTTTTT